This TCR beta chain is from a study of blood T cell repertoires in COVID-19. The germline V gene has CDR1 LNHDA and CDR2 SQIVND (reference sequence). Trimming removed 3 bases at V and 0 bases at J, with 12 bases between. This CDR3 region has 16 residues. The repertoire was sequenced with immunoSEQ multiplex PCR; TCRdb's copy has only in-frame clones and lacks some. The sample records fewer than 150,000 clones, 84% being singletons. This sequence joins TRBV19 and TRBJ1-5; D uncertain. The sequenced material came from peripheral blood. The source of this sequence is a woman in her 40s with acute or convalescent COVID-19. CDR3 sequence (DNA): TGTGCCAGTAGTATTTGGAGAAGCCATAGCAATCAGCCCCAGCATTTT. It yields the protein CASSIWRSHSNQPQHF.